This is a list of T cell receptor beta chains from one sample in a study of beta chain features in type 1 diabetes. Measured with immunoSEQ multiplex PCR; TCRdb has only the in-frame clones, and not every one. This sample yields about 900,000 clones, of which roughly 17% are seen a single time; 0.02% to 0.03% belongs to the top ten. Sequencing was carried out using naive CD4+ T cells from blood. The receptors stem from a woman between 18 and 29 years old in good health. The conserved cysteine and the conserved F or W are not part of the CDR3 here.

ASRHRLAGGPGQF,TRBJ2-1,13,TRBV6-6
SGRPPGPYNEQF,TRBJ2-1,12,TRBV29-1
ASSIDLNTEAF,TRBJ1-1,11,TRBV19
ATRLAPTETQY,TRBJ2-5,11,TRBV19
ASSDSHGAGELF,TRBJ2-2,12,TRBV7-6
ASSVGTSGKYNEQF,TRBJ2-1,14,TRBV5-1
ATLGGPYTGELF,TRBJ2-2,12,TRBV5-6
SVEQGVGQPQH,TRBJ1-5,11,TRBV29-1
ASSLSPLLKQY,TRBJ2-7,11,TRBV27
ASSLFDLRGVTQY,TRBJ2-3,13,TRBV5-1
SVVRGNTIY,TRBJ1-3,9,TRBV20-1
ASSPRWGDTEAF,TRBJ1-1,12,TRBV18
ASSVSGGSDYNEQF,TRBJ2-1,14,TRBV9
ASSPAYAGANVLT,TRBJ2-6,13,TRBV11-2
ASSPTSGRDETQY,TRBJ2-5,13,TRBV4-1
ASSLYLSEANVLT,TRBJ2-6,13,TRBV28
ASTLMTGTGSYEQY,TRBJ2-7,14,TRBV5-1
ASQKTGGSYNEQF,TRBJ2-1,13,TRBV19
SGFSAWTQY,TRBJ2-3,9,TRBV20-1
ATRLAGGRSSYNEQF,TRBJ2-1,15,TRBV10-3
ASSAQGTGTGELF,TRBJ2-2,13,TRBV9
ASSEKGQGSGNTIY,TRBJ1-3,14,TRBV6-1
ASSVRTGLDEQF,TRBJ2-1,12,TRBV9
ASSQERLLGTQY,TRBJ2-5,12,TRBV4-2
ASSHRVQRNTLNEQF,TRBJ2-1,15,TRBV11-2
ASSPGTSGSSYNEQF,TRBJ2-1,15,TRBV11-2
ASSSVAGPVDTQY,TRBJ2-3,13,TRBV5-1
ATSRVSSYNEQF,TRBJ2-1,12,TRBV15
ASSNRAGFKAYNEQF,TRBJ2-1,15,TRBV21-1
ASSLGPVSTDTQY,TRBJ2-3,13,TRBV5-1
SARDTQRGD,TRBJ2-3,9,TRBV20-1
ASSKARGGRARGAHYEQY,TRBJ2-7,18,TRBV21-1
SAIFDEQY,TRBJ2-7,8,TRBV20-1
AIMQGASGYT,TRBJ1-2,10,TRBV10-3
ASSYSSTGAGYT,TRBJ1-2,12,TRBV6-5
ASSELRGRSTDTQY,TRBJ2-3,14,TRBV25-1
ASSPLRTVGNTIY,TRBJ1-3,13,TRBV11-2
ASSSTQGPYEQY,TRBJ2-7,12,TRBV28
ATSIPSVPEQF,TRBJ2-1,11,TRBV15
ASSLGQESVEQY,TRBJ2-7,12,TRBV18